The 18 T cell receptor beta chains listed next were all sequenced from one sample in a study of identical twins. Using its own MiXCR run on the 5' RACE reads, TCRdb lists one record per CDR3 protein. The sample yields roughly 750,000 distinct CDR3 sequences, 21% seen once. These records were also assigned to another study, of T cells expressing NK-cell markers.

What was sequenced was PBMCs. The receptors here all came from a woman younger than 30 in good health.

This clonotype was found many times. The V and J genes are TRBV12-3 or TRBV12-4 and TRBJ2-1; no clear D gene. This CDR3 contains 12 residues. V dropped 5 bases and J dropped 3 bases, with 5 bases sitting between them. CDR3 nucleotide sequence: TGTGCCAGCAGTCCGGACTACAATGAGCAGTTCTTC. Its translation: CASSPDYNEQFF.

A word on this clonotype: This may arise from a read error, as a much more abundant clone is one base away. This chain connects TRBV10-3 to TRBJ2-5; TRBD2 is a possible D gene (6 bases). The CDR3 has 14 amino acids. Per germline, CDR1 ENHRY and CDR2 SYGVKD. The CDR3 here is CAISDGGGQDTQYF. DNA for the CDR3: TGTGCCATCAGTGACGGGGGAGGCCAAGATACCCAGTACTTC.

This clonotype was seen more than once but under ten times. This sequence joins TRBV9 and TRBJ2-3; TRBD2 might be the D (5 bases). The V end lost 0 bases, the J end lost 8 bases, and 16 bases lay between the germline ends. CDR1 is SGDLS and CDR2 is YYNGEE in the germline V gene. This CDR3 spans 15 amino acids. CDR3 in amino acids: CASSVDGNRPGTQYF. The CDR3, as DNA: TGTGCCAGCAGCGTAGACGGGAACCGTCCGGGTACGCAGTATTTT.

CDR3 DNA: TGTGCCAGCAGCTTATGGGGAGACGGCGAGACCCAGTACTTC. Protein product: CASSLWGDGETQYF. This chain links TRBV7-9 with TRBJ2-5, with a possible D match to TRBD2 (5 bases). This CDR3 comprises 14 residues. V lost 2 bases and J lost 5, with 12 bases in between. Germline-derived CDR1 and CDR2 are SEHNR and FQNEAQ (reference sequence).

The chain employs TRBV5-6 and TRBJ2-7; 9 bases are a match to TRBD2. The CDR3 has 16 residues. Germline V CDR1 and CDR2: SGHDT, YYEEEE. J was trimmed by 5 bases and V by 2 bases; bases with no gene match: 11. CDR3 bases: TGTGCCAGCAGCTTTGGGATTCTAGCGGGATTTCACGAGCAGTACTTC. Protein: CASSFGILAGFHEQYF.

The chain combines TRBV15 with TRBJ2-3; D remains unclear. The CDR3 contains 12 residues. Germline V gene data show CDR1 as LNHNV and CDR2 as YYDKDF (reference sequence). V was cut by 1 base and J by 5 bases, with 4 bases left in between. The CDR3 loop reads CATSRGRDTQYF. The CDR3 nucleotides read TGTGCCACCAGCAGAGGCCGAGATACGCAGTATTTT.

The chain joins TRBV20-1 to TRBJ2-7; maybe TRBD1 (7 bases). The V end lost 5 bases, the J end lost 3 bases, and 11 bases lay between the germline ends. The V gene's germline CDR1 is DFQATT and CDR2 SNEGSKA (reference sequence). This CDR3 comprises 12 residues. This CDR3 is CSAGGTVYEQYF. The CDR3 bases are TGCAGTGCTGGGGGGACAGTCTACGAGCAGTACTTC.

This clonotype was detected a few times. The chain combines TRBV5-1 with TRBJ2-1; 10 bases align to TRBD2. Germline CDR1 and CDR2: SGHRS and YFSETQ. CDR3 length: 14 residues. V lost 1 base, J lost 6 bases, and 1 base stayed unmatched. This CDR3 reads CASSLSGGVNEQFF. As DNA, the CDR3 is TGCGCCAGCAGCTTGAGCGGGGGGGTCAATGAGCAGTTCTTC.

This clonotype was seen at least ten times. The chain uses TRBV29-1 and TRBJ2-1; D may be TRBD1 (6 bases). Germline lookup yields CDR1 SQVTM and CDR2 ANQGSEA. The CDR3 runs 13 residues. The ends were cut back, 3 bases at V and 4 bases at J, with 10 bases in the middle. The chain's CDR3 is CSVEARGYNEQFF. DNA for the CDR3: TGCAGCGTTGAGGCCAGGGGATACAATGAGCAGTTCTTC.

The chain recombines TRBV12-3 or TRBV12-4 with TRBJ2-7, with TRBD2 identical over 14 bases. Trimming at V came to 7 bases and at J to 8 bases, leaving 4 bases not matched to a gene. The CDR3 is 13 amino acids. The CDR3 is CASKGLAGAQQYF. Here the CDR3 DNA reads TGTGCCAGCAAGGGACTAGCGGGGGCCCAGCAGTACTTC.

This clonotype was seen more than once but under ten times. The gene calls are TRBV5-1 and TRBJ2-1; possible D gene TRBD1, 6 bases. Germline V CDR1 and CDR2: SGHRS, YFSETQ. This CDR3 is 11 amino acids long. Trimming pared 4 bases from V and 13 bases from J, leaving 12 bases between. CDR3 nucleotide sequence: TGCGCCAGCAGCCTCGACAGGAGACAGTTCTTC. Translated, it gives CASSLDRRQFF. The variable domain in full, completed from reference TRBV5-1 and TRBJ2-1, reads KAGVTQTPRYLIKTRGQQVTLSCSPISGHRSVSWYQQTPGQGLQFLFEYFSETQRNKGNFPGRFSGRQFSNSRSEMNVSTLELGDSALYLCASSLDRRQFFGPGTRLTVL.

The CDR3 nucleotides read TGTGCCAGCAGTTTGGGCAGGGGGGTGTACGAGCAGTACTTC. Translated, it gives CASSLGRGVYEQYF. The chain links TRBV12-3 or TRBV12-4 to TRBJ2-7; D possibly corresponds to TRBD1 (7 bases). Trimming left V 3 bases short and J 4 bases short, with 13 bases between. This CDR3 has 14 amino acids.

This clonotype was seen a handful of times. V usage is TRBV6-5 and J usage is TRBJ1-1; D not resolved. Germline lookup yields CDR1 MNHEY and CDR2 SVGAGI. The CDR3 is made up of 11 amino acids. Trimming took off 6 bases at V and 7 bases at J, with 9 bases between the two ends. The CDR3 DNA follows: TGTGCCAGCAGCTCCCAGTTTGAAGCTTTCTTT. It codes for CASSSQFEAFF.

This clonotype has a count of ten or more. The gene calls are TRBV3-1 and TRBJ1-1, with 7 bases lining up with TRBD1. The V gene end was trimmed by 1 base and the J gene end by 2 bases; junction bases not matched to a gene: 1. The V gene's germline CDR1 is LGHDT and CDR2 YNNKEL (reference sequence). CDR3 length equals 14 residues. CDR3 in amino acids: CASSQGDRNTEAFF. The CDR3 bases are TGTGCCAGCAGCCAAGGGGACAGAAACACTGAAGCTTTCTTT.

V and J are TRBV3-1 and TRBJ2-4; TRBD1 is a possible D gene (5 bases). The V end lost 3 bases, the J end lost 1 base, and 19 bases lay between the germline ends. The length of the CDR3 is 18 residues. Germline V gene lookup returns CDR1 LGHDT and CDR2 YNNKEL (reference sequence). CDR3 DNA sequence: TGTGCCAGCAGCCATGAGGACACAGGCAAAGGGGCCAAAAACATTCAGTACTTC. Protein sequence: CASSHEDTGKGAKNIQYF.

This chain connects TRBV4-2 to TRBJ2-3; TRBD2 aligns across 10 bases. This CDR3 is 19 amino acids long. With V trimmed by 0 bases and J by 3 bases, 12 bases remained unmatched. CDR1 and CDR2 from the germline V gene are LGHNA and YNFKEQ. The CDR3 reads CASSQESGGASSRTDTQYF. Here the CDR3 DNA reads TGTGCCAGCAGCCAAGAAAGCGGGGGGGCCTCGAGTAGAACAGATACGCAGTATTTT.

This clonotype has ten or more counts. As DNA, the CDR3 is TGTGCCAGCAGTTCCTCCGGGACAGCTGGGGAGCAGTACTTC. Protein sequence: CASSSSGTAGEQYF. This rearrangement joins TRBV12-3 or TRBV12-4 to TRBJ2-7, with 7 bases that match TRBD1. This CDR3 spans 14 amino acids. Losses at the gene ends were 4 bases for V and 7 bases for J; bases not matched to a gene: 10.

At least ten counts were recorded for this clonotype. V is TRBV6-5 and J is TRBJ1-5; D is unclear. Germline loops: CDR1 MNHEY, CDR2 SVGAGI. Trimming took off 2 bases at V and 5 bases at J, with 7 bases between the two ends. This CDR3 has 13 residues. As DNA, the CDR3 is TGTGCCAGCAGTTACCGCGGGGATCAGCCCCAGCATTTT. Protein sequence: CASSYRGDQPQHF.